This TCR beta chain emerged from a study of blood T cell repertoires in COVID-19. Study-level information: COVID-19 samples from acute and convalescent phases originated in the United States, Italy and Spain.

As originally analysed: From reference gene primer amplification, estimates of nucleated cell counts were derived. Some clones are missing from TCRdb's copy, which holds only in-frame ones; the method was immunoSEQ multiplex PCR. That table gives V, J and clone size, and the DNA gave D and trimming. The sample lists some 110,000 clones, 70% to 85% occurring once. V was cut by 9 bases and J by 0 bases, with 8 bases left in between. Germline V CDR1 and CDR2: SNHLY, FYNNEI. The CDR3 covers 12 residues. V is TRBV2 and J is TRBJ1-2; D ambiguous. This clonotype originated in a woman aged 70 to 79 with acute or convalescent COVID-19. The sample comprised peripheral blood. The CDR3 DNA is TGTGCCAGGGAGAATTCTAACTATGGCTACACCTTC. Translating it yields CARENSNYGYTF.